These 3 T cell receptor beta chains were all obtained from the same sample, sequenced in a study of Ad26.COV2.S vaccination and SARS-CoV-2 variants. Treatment noted: approximately 18 received Ad26.COV2.S at low or high dose, single or two shots; several received placebo; per-sample allocation not given. Sampling occurred on day 63 after the first vaccine or placebo injection. Some clones are missing from TCRdb's copy, which holds only in-frame ones; the method was immunoSEQ multiplex PCR. The sample contains about 350,000 clones, around 89% of which appear only once. This specimen consisted of peripheral blood, obtained in a trial of Ad26.COV2.S vaccine versus placebo. The receptors come from a person between 18 and 65 years old who received the Ad26.COV2.S COVID-19 vaccine or a placebo.

This sequence joins TRBV12-5 and TRBJ2-2; no clear D gene. Germline V gene lookup returns CDR1 LGHNT and CDR2 FRNRAP. The CDR3 consists of 17 residues. V lost 2 bases, J lost 2 bases, and 15 bases lay in between. CDR3 nucleotide sequence: TGTGCTAGTGGTTTGCGTCAACCAGGACGAAACACCGGGGAGCTGTTTTTT. Amino acid sequence: CASGLRQPGRNTGELFF.

This clone was picked up one time. The chain uses TRBV11-2 and TRBJ2-2, with 9 bases that match TRBD1. The germline V gene encodes CDR1 SGHAT and CDR2 FQNNGV. The junction had 1 base not matched to a gene; V was cut back by 3 bases and J by 5 bases. The CDR3 has 14 residues. The CDR3 nucleotides read TGTGCCAGCAGCTTGGACAGGGGTACCGGGGAGCTGTTTTTT. Its translation is CASSLDRGTGELFF. The variable domain in full, completed from reference TRBV11-2 and TRBJ2-2, reads EAGVAQSPRYKIIEKRQSVAFWCNPISGHATLYWYQQILGQGPKLLIQFQNNGVVDDSQLPKDRFSAERLKGVDSTLKIQPAKLEDSAVYLCASSLDRGTGELFFGEGSRLTVL.

The chain links TRBV5-1 to TRBJ1-3, with 7 bases that match TRBD1. The trim removed 2 bases at V and 0 bases at J, leaving 17 bases unmatched. The CDR3 is made up of 20 amino acids. The germline V gene has CDR1 SGHRS and CDR2 YFSETQ. CDR3 nucleotide sequence: TGCGCCAGCAGCTTAAAACAACAGGGGACGGGGATTAGCTCTGGAAACACCATATATTTT. Protein product: CASSLKQQGTGISSGNTIYF.